What follows describes a single TCR beta chain. This sample was included in a study of blood T cell repertoires in COVID-19. For the study at large: The samples span acute and convalescent COVID-19 from the United States, Italy and Spain. Sources were T cells, B-cell-depleted T cells, or PBMCs; the material itself was cDNA or gDNA.

Looked up from germline, CDR1 is SNHLY and CDR2 is FYNNEI. The V gene lost 6 bases and the J gene lost 3 bases, with 12 bases spanning the gap. The CDR3 contains 14 residues. As processed by the authors: Scientists estimated how many nucleated cells there were by amplifying reference gene primers. Profiling relied on immunoSEQ multiplex PCR, and the TCRdb table lists in-frame clones only, not all of them. The V and J calls and clone size are taken from that table; D and trimming were inferred from the DNA. Of a few hundred thousand clones in the sample, 86% are singletons; the top ten hold 6.2%. The source of this sequence is a man between 60 and 75 years old with acute or convalescent COVID-19. Sample: peripheral blood. The V call is TRBV2, the J call TRBJ1-5; a weak D match, TRBD1 (6 bases). The CDR3 DNA sequence: TGTGCCAGCAGGAACAGGGTTGCCAATCAGCCCCAGCATTTT. It codes for CASRNRVANQPQHF.